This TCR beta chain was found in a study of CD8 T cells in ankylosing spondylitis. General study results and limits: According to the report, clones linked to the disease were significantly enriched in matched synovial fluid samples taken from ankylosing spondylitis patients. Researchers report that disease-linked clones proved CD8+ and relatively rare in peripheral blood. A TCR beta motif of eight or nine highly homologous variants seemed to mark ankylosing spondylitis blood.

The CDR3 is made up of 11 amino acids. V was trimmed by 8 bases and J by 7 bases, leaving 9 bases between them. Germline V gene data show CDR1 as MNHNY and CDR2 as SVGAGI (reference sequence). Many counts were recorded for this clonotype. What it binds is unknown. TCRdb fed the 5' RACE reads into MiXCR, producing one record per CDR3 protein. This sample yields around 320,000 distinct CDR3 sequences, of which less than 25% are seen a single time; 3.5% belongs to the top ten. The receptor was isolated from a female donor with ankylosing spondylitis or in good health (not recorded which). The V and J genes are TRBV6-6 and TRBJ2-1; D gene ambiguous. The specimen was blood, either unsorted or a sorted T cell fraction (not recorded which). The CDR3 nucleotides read TGTGCCAGCTCGCCGGCAAATGAGCAGTTCTTC. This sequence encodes CASSPANEQFF.